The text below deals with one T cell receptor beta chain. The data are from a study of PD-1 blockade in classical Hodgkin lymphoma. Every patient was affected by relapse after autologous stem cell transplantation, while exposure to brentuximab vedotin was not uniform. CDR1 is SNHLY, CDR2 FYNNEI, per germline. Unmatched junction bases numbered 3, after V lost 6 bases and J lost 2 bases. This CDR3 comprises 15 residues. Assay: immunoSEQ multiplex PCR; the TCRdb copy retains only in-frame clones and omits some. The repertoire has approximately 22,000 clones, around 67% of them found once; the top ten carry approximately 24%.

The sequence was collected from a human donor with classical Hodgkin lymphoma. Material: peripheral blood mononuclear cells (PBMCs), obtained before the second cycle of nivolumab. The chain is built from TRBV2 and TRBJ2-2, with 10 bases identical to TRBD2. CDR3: CASRRTSGNTGELFF. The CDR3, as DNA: TGTGCCAGCAGGAGGACTAGCGGAAACACCGGGGAGCTGTTTTTT.